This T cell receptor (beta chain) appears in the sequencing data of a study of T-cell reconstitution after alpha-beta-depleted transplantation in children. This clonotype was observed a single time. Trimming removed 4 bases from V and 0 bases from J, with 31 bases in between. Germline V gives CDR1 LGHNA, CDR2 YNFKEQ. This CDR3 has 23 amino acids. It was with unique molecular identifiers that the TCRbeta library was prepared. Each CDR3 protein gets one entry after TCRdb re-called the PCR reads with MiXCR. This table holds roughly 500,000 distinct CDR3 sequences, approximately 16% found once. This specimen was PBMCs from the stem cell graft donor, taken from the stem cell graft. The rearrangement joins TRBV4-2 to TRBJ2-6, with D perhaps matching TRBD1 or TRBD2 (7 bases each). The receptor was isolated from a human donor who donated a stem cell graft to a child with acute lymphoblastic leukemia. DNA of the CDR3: TGTGCCAGCAGCCGCGTAAAATGGCCGGGGGGACAGAATTTGGCCTCTGGGGCCAACGTCCTGACTTTC. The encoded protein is CASSRVKWPGGQNLASGANVLTF.